Listed below are T cell receptor beta chains from one sample, sequenced in a study of blood T cell repertoires in COVID-19. Sequenced by immunoSEQ multiplex PCR; TCRdb stores in-frame clones only, minus some. The table shows some 150,000 clones, with approximately 80% occurring only once. Sequencing used peripheral blood. Receptor source: a man aged 60 to 75 with active or convalescent COVID-19. CDR3s include the opening cysteine and the closing phenylalanine or tryptophan. The order of the fields is clone size, V gene, D gene, J gene, CDR3 DNA, CDR3 protein. A D gene is named only where the DNA matches it firmly. Clone size is given for some rows only: seen once, a few or many times, or a class if the clone is expanded.

>.|TRBV7-9|.|TRBJ1-2
TGTGCCAGCAGCTTAGCGGAGGGAGGCTACACCTTC
CASSLAEGGYTF
>.|TRBV6-5|.|TRBJ1-1
TGTGCCAGCAGGAGCAAACAGGGAATGAACACTGAAGCTTTCTTT
CASRSKQGMNTEAFF
>.|TRBV11-2|TRBD2|TRBJ2-3
TGTGCCAGCAGTTCTGGACTAGCGGCCTCAGATACGCAGTATTTT
CASSSGLAASDTQYF
>once|TRBV30|TRBD1|TRBJ1-2
TGTGCCTGGCTTACTGCCGGGACAGGAGAGAACTATGGCTACACCTTC
CAWLTAGTGENYGYTF
>.|TRBV30|.|TRBJ2-7
TGTGCCTGGAGTCAGGGGAACCCCTACGAGCAGTACTTC
CAWSQGNPYEQYF
>.|TRBV7-3|.|TRBJ2-7
TGTGCCAGCAGCTCCCACTTCCAGGCCGAGCAGTACTTC
CASSSHFQAEQYF
>.|TRBV24-1|.|TRBJ2-2
TGTGCCACCAGTGCCCATCCCCGGCCCTATCTTGAACACCGGGGAGCTGTTTTT
CATSAHPRPYLEHRGAVF
>once|TRBV11-3|.|TRBJ1-1
TGTGCCAGCAGCTTAACAGGACAGTCGAACACTGAAGCTTTCTTT
CASSLTGQSNTEAFF
>.|TRBV5-1|TRBD1|TRBJ1-1
TGCGCCAGCAGTTCCGGGACAGGGGGCACTGAAGCTTTCTTT
CASSSGTGGTEAFF
>.|TRBV11-2|TRBD1|TRBJ1-2
TGTGCCAGCAGCTTATCGGACAGGGGAGGCTATGGCTACACCTTC
CASSLSDRGGYGYTF
>.|TRBV5-1|.|TRBJ2-1
TGCGCCAGCAGCTTAGGTGCGGTTCAGAACAATGAGCAGTTCTTC
CASSLGAVQNNEQFF
>few|TRBV7-2|TRBD2|TRBJ2-7
TGTGCCAGCAGCTTACTGGGACTAGCGGGAGGGGTCGACGAGCAGTACTTC
CASSLLGLAGGVDEQYF
>.|TRBV24-1|.|TRBJ2-1
TGTGCCACCGGTGACCAGCGGGTTAACAATGAGCAGTTCTTC
CATGDQRVNNEQFF
>.|TRBV7-9|.|TRBJ1-1
TGTGCCAGCCACGCAGGGCCTAACACTGAAGCTTTCTTT
CASHAGPNTEAFF
>.|TRBV15|TRBD1|TRBJ1-2
TGTGCCACCAGCCGGGACAGGGGCCTCTGGGGCTACACCTTC
CATSRDRGLWGYTF
>few|TRBV20-1|.|TRBJ1-3
TGCAGTGCTAGTCCCCATAGCTCTGGAAACACCATATATTTT
CSASPHSSGNTIYF
>.|TRBV28|.|TRBJ1-6
TGTGCCAGCAGTTTGGGGGGGGGAATCAATTCACCCCTCCACTTT
CASSLGGGINSPLHF
>.|TRBV19|TRBD1|TRBJ1-5
TGTGCCAGTAGTGCTACAGGGGGCAATCAGCCCCAGCATTTT
CASSATGGNQPQHF
>.|TRBV2|TRBD1|TRBJ1-1
TGTGCCAGCAGCCGCAAACAGGGGGGAATCACTGAAGCTTTCTTT
CASSRKQGGITEAFF
>.|TRBV6-2/TRBV6-3|TRBD2|TRBJ2-2
TGTGCCAGCAGTCCGGGACTAGCCGAAGCCGGGGAGCTGTTTTTT
CASSPGLAEAGELFF
>.|TRBV19|TRBD1|TRBJ2-3
TGTGCCAGTAGTCCAAGACAGGGTAGTCGCACAGATACGCAGTATTTT
CASSPRQGSRTDTQYF
>.|TRBV2|.|TRBJ2-2
TGTGCCAGCAGTGAAGCGCGAAGCGTCAGCGGGGAGCTGTTTTTT
CASSEARSVSGELFF
>.|TRBV5-1|.|TRBJ1-2
TGCGCCAGCAGCCTGGACAGTAACTATGGCTACACCTTC
CASSLDSNYGYTF
>few|TRBV6-5|.|TRBJ1-5
TGTGCCAGCAGTTACTCCAGGGCTCAGCCCCAGCATTTT
CASSYSRAQPQHF
>.|TRBV14|TRBD2|TRBJ2-4
TGTGCCAGCAGCCAAGGAAGGCTAGCGGAAGCCAAAAACATTCAGTACTTC
CASSQGRLAEAKNIQYF
>.|TRBV5-4|.|TRBJ1-5
TGTGCCAGCAGCTTTAACAATCAGCCCCAGCATTTT
CASSFNNQPQHF
>once|TRBV19|.|TRBJ1-6
TGTGCCAGTAGCAAAGACAGGAGCCATAATTCACCCCTCCACTTT
CASSKDRSHNSPLHF
>.|TRBV5-5|TRBD2|TRBJ2-1
TGTGCCAGCAGCTTGGTGGAAGTTCCTAGCGGGACCAATGAGCAGTTCTTC
CASSLVEVPSGTNEQFF
>.|TRBV6-2/TRBV6-3|.|TRBJ1-2
TGTGCCAGCAGTGGACCAGGGGAAGAAGGCTACACCTTC
CASSGPGEEGYTF
>.|TRBV5-1|TRBD1|TRBJ1-3
TGCGCCAGCAGCCAGGGGGACATATCCTTCTCTGGAAACACCATATATTTT
CASSQGDISFSGNTIYF
>.|TRBV19|TRBD1|TRBJ2-1
TGTGCCAGTAGTATAGGACAGGGGTTGGTCAATGAGCAGTTCTTC
CASSIGQGLVNEQFF
>.|TRBV6-5|TRBD1|TRBJ1-1
TGTGCCAGCAGCCGCTACAGGGGACGCACTGAAGCTTTCTTT
CASSRYRGRTEAFF
>.|TRBV6-1|.|TRBJ2-3
TGTGCCAGCAGTGTTCAGCCCCGGGGGACTGGCACAGATACGCAGTATTTT
CASSVQPRGTGTDTQYF
>once|TRBV7-9|.|TRBJ1-6
TGTGCCAGCAGCTTAGCGCTCCAGAATTCACCCCTCCACTTT
CASSLALQNSPLHF
>.|TRBV6-2/TRBV6-3|.|TRBJ2-7
TGTGCCAGCAGTTACTCTGGCCTGACCTACGAGCAGTACTTC
CASSYSGLTYEQYF